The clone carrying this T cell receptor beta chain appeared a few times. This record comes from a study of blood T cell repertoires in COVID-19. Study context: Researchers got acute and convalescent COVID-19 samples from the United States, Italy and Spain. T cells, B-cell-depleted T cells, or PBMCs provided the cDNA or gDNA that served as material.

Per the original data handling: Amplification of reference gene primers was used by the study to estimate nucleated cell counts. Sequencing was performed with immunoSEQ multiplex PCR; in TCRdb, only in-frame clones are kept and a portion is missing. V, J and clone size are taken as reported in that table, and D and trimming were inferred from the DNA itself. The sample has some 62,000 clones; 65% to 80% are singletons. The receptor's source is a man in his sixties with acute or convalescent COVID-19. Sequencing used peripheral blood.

CDR3 in amino acids: CASSILAGGINEQFF. The CDR3 bases are TGTGCCAGCAGTATACTAGCGGGAGGTATCAATGAGCAGTTCTTC. The chain couples TRBV6-5 to TRBJ2-1; 12 positions match TRBD2. V lost 5 bases, J lost 6 bases, and 5 bases stayed unmatched. The CDR3 length is 15 residues. The V gene's germline CDR1 is MNHEY and CDR2 SVGAGI.